A single sample is the source of the 17 T cell receptor beta chains below, sequenced in a study of blood T cell repertoires in COVID-19. Generated by immunoSEQ multiplex PCR, the TCRdb table keeps only in-frame clones and is missing some. This table has 230,000 or so clones, 65% to 85% appearing once. Material: peripheral blood. The receptors originated from a man aged 35 to 55 with active or convalescent COVID-19.

Many counts were recorded for this clone. J is TRBJ2-3 and V is TRBV23-1; TRBD2 agrees at 10 bases. TRBV23-1 is an open reading frame whose function is uncertain. The CDR3 has 19 amino acids. Trimming at V came to 0 bases and at J to 4 bases, leaving 13 bases not matched to a gene. The chain's CDR3 is CASSQSWISSGGTPDTQYF. The CDR3 DNA reads as TGCGCCAGCAGTCAATCCTGGATTAGTAGCGGGGGGACGCCAGATACGCAGTATTTT.

The chain has TRBV6-1 and TRBJ1-2; 9 bases agree with TRBD1. CDR1 is MNHNS and CDR2 is SASEGT in the germline V gene. V trimming: 2 bases; J trimming: 7 bases; junction bases outside the gene matches: 8. CDR3 length: 15 amino acids. CDR3 nucleotide sequence: TGTGCCAGCAGTGAATATACAGGGGGCTCTTTTGGCTACACCTTC. The encoded protein is CASSEYTGGSFGYTF.

Remarks on this clone: The junction shows a germline mismatch at one end, possibly a read error. The chain couples TRBV3-1 (or the pseudogene TRBV3-2) to TRBJ2-2, with TRBD2 matching over 9 bases. Germline lookup yields CDR1 LGHDT and CDR2 YNNKEL (reference sequence). This CDR3 contains 18 residues. CDR3 sequence (DNA): TGTGCCCGCAGTCTCCTGCTTATGGCGGGGGGGGAAACCGGGGAGCTGTTTTTT. Its translation: CARSLLLMAGGETGELFF.

This clone was picked up a small number of times. The CDR3 DNA is TGTGCCAGTAGTATAGCAGGGGGCGATAACTATGGCTACACCTTC. As protein: CASSIAGGDNYGYTF. This rearrangement joins TRBV19 to TRBJ1-2, with 8 bases matching TRBD1. The CDR3 sequence is 15 residues long. V lost 1 base, J lost 1 base, and 2 bases stayed unmatched. Germline loops: CDR1 LNHDA, CDR2 SQIVND (reference sequence).

The count of this clone is one. This chain uses TRBV5-1 with TRBJ2-1; 11 bases are shared with TRBD2. Germline-derived CDR1 and CDR2 are SGHRS and YFSETQ. The junction had 14 bases not matched to a gene; V was cut back by 4 bases and J by 5 bases. The CDR3 covers 18 residues. This CDR3 is CASSGSIPGLAVNNEQFF. Written as DNA, the CDR3 is TGCGCCAGCAGCGGAAGCATACCGGGACTAGCGGTCAACAATGAGCAGTTCTTC.

The rearrangement links TRBV19 to TRBJ1-5; tentative D call: TRBD1 (5 bases). The CDR3 covers 13 residues. The V gene lost 6 bases and the J gene lost 5 bases, with 11 bases spanning the gap. Looked up from germline, CDR1 is LNHDA and CDR2 is SQIVND (reference sequence). This chain's CDR3 is CASSRGSHQPQHF. CDR3 sequence (DNA): TGTGCCAGTAGCCGGGGGTCTCATCAGCCCCAGCATTTT.

This chain connects TRBV29-1 to TRBJ2-6; 7 bases align to TRBD1. With 3 bases clipped from V and 0 bases from J, the junction kept 14 bases outside the gene matches. The CDR3 runs to 19 residues. Germline V gene data show CDR1 as SQVTM and CDR2 as ANQGSEA. The CDR3 DNA reads TGCAGCGTTGAGAGGGGGCGACAGGAACCCCCCTCTGGGGCCAACGTCCTGACTTTC. Translating it yields CSVERGRQEPPSGANVLTF.

The CDR3 loop is CAWSVGGEYGYTF. The CDR3 region has the DNA TGTGCCTGGAGTGTAGGGGGGGAATATGGCTACACCTTC. The genes are TRBV30 and TRBJ1-2, with D possibly being TRBD1 (6 bases). CDR1 is GTSNPN and CDR2 is SVGIG in the germline V gene (reference sequence). The CDR3 sequence is 13 residues long. V was trimmed by 0 bases and J by 5 bases, leaving 10 bases between them.

The chain is built from TRBV5-1 and TRBJ1-1; D might be TRBD1 (5 bases). The CDR3 extends over 16 amino acids. In germline, CDR1 is SGHRS, CDR2 YFSETQ. V was shortened by 4 bases and J by 1 base, with 17 bases between the two germline ends. As DNA, the CDR3 is TGCGCCAGCAGCCCCGATGGCGGGACGGCGAACACTGAAGCTTTCTTT. Residues: CASSPDGGTANTEAFF. Based on the CDR3 plus reference TRBV5-1 and TRBJ1-1, the full variable domain is KAGVTQTPRYLIKTRGQQVTLSCSPISGHRSVSWYQQTPGQGLQFLFEYFSETQRNKGNFPGRFSGRQFSNSRSEMNVSTLELGDSALYLCASSPDGGTANTEAFFGQGTRLTVV.

The rearrangement uses TRBV4-3 and TRBJ2-3; 14 bases align to TRBD2. The CDR3 totals 18 residues. Germline-derived CDR1 and CDR2 are LGHNA and YSLEER. V gave up 0 bases and J gave up 8 bases; unmatched junction bases: 10. As DNA, the CDR3 is TGCGCCAGCAGCCAAGAAGCTCCGACTAGCGGGGGGGCCGGTACGCAGTATTTT. Translation gives CASSQEAPTSGGAGTQYF.

The CDR3 DNA is TGTGCCAGCTCACCTTCGGGACAGAGCTCCTACAATGAGCAGTTCTTC. This codes for CASSPSGQSSYNEQFF. This chain connects TRBV18 to TRBJ2-1; the match to TRBD1 covers 7 bases. The trim removed 3 bases at V and 0 bases at J, leaving 5 bases unmatched. This CDR3 contains 16 residues. In germline, CDR1 is KGHSH, CDR2 LQKENI.

This chain links TRBV11-3 with TRBJ2-2; D gene uncertain. Germline CDR1 and CDR2: SGHNT and YENEEA. Trimming took 6 bases from V and 6 from J, leaving 5 bases between them. The CDR3 covers 11 residues. The CDR3 loop reads CASRLSGELFF. CDR3 nucleotides: TGTGCCAGCAGGCTATCCGGGGAGCTGTTTTTT.

The V call is TRBV6-6, the J call TRBJ2-6; weak D call: TRBD1 (6 bases). Per the germline V gene, CDR1 is MNHNY and CDR2 is SVGAGI (reference sequence). The CDR3 spans 18 residues. The V and J ends lost 6 bases and 0 bases respectively, with 18 bases between them. In DNA, the CDR3 is TGTGCCAGCAGACGACGGGCAGGGGCAAACTCTGGGGCCAACGTCCTGACTTTC. Protein product: CASRRRAGANSGANVLTF.

V and J are TRBV4-2 and TRBJ1-2; tentatively, D is TRBD1 (5 bases). This CDR3 has 16 residues. V dropped 0 bases and J dropped 4 bases, with 15 bases sitting between them. Germline values: CDR1 LGHNA, CDR2 YNFKEQ. CDR3 residues: CASSQDDQGSVYGYTF. The DNA for the CDR3 is TGTGCCAGCAGCCAAGATGACCAGGGATCGGTCTATGGCTACACCTTC.

The chain recombines TRBV6-6 with TRBJ1-5; TRBD1 agrees at 9 bases. Trimming removed 5 bases from V and 2 bases from J; junction bases left unmatched: 10. This CDR3 contains 17 residues. The V gene's germline CDR1 is MNHNY and CDR2 SVGAGI (reference sequence). The CDR3 DNA follows: TGTGCCAGCAGTCCGGGACAGGGAAGGCTTGGCAATCAGCCCCAGCATTTT. Amino acids: CASSPGQGRLGNQPQHF.

V usage is TRBV20-1 and J usage is TRBJ2-7, with TRBD1 as a possible D gene (6 bases). The CDR3 covers 13 residues. Germline CDR1 DFQATT, CDR2 SNEGSKA (reference sequence). The V gene lost 3 bases and the J gene lost 5 bases, with 14 bases spanning the gap. Here the CDR3 DNA reads TGCAGTGCTAGTTACAGGGTGATGCACGAGCAGTACTTC. Its translation is CSASYRVMHEQYF.

V is TRBV6-5 and J is TRBJ1-5; a weak D match, TRBD1 (6 bases). Per the germline V gene, CDR1 is MNHEY and CDR2 is SVGAGI. Deletions cut 8 bases from V and 7 bases from J, with 18 bases between. The CDR3 runs to 14 residues. The CDR3 protein is CASSDLGAFQPQHF. CDR3 coding DNA: TGTGCCAGCTCGGACTTGGGGGCTTTCCAGCCCCAGCATTTT.